Detailed here is one T cell receptor beta chain. This entry is derived from a study of blood T cell repertoires in COVID-19. The CDR3 consists of 14 residues. With V trimmed by 3 bases and J by 5 bases, 5 bases remained unmatched. In germline, CDR1 is GTSNPN, CDR2 SVGIG (reference sequence). The assay was immunoSEQ multiplex PCR, and TCRdb's table has in-frame clones only and misses some. The top ten hold 43% of the sample, which has about 64,000 clones, about nine tenths seen once. The sequenced sample was peripheral blood. The V and J genes are TRBV30 and TRBJ1-4; the match to TRBD1 covers 8 bases. The origin of this receptor is a woman in her sixties with COVID-19, enrolled during active disease. As DNA, the CDR3 is TGTGCCTGGAGCGGGACAGGCAGAAATGAAAAACTGTTTTTT. It yields the protein CAWSGTGRNEKLFF.